What follows are 15 T cell receptor beta chains derived from one specimen sequenced in a study of T-cell reconstitution after alpha-beta-depleted transplantation in children. Preparation of the TCRbeta library involved a method that used unique molecular identifiers. TCRdb reprocessed the PCR reads via MiXCR and lists one record per CDR3 protein. The sample lists about 360,000 distinct CDR3 sequences, about an eighth seen once, with about 3.9% in the top ten. Here the sequenced sample was PBMCs, taken from the stem cell graft. These receptor sequences come from a human donor who donated a stem cell graft to a child with Fanconi anemia.

This clonotype was observed many times. The chain combines TRBV5-1 with TRBJ2-2; TRBD1 matches 10 bases. Looked up from germline, CDR1 is SGHRS and CDR2 is YFSETQ. Losses at the gene ends were 4 bases for V and 7 bases for J; bases not matched to a gene: 7. CDR3 size: 15 residues. CDR3 sequence reads: CASSMTGGYVGELFF. CDR3 coding DNA: TGCGCCAGCAGCATGACAGGGGGCTATGTCGGGGAGCTGTTTTTT.

The chain carries TRBV5-1 and TRBJ2-1; 8 bases line up with TRBD2. J lost 6 bases, V lost 1 base, and 0 bases had no gene match. Germline V lookup: CDR1 SGHRS, CDR2 YFSETQ. This CDR3 spans 13 amino acids. The CDR3 sequence: CASSLRGGNEQFF. The CDR3 DNA follows: TGCGCCAGCAGCTTGCGGGGGGGCAATGAGCAGTTCTTC.

This clonotype was seen ten or more times. V is TRBV12-3 or TRBV12-4 and J is TRBJ1-3, with D hard to call. The CDR3 length is 17 residues. Trimming removed 5 bases at V and 0 bases at J, with 17 bases between. The DNA for the CDR3 is TGTGCCAGCAGTCCGGGCTCTATCCGGGTCTCTGGAAACACCATATATTTT. It codes for CASSPGSIRVSGNTIYF.

The chain recombines TRBV10-3 with TRBJ2-1; TRBD1 matches 10 bases. The CDR3 spans 14 residues. V lost 11 bases, J lost 5 bases, and 9 bases stayed unmatched. Germline CDR1 reads ENHRY; CDR2 reads SYGVKD. CDR3 in DNA: TGTGCCTCGCTGGACAGGGGGGCGGACAATGAGCAGTTCTTC. Its translation: CASLDRGADNEQFF.

This clonotype was seen ten or more times. The chain couples TRBV9 to TRBJ2-1; D unresolved. V was cut by 2 bases and J by 1 base, with 4 bases left in between. The CDR3 extends over 13 amino acids. Germline V lookup: CDR1 SGDLS, CDR2 YYNGEE. For the CDR3, the DNA is TGTGCCAGCAGCGTTCGGTCCTACAATGAGCAGTTCTTC. Translated: CASSVRSYNEQFF.

Ten or more counts support this clonotype. The gene calls are TRBV28 and TRBJ1-1, with D maybe TRBD1 (5 bases). The CDR3 runs 15 residues. The ends were cut back, 6 bases at V and 1 base at J, with 15 bases in the middle. Germline CDR1 is MDHEN and CDR2 is SYDVKM. CDR3 protein: CASSTPLRGNTEAFF. The CDR3 bases are TGTGCCAGCAGCACTCCGCTAAGGGGGAACACTGAAGCTTTCTTT.

The chain links TRBV28 to TRBJ2-5; 11 nucleotides agree with TRBD2. CDR1 and CDR2 (germline): MDHEN, SYDVKM. The ends lost 3 bases at V and 4 bases at J; junction bases unmatched: 10. The CDR3 is 17 residues long. The DNA for the CDR3 is TGTGCCAGCAGTTTCTTTTTACTAGCGGGGGAAGCAGAGACCCAGTACTTC. The encoded protein is CASSFFLLAGEAETQYF.

This clonotype was counted ten times or more. V gene TRBV6-1 combines with J gene TRBJ2-2, with unresolved D. V was shortened by 6 bases and J by 1 base, with 6 bases between the two germline ends. The CDR3 covers 13 residues. Germline lookup yields CDR1 MNHNS and CDR2 SASEGT. The CDR3 DNA reads as TGTGCCAGCAGATCCTTGAACACCGGGGAGCTGTTTTTT. Its protein is CASRSLNTGELFF.

This clonotype has at least ten counts. V is TRBV12-3 or TRBV12-4 and J is TRBJ2-4; D is perhaps TRBD1 (5 bases). Trimming cost V 2 bases and J 3 bases, with 8 bases left between them. The CDR3 extends over 14 amino acids. CDR3 region: CASSLQGFKNIQYF. The CDR3 nucleotides read TGTGCCAGCAGTTTACAGGGATTCAAAAACATTCAGTACTTC.

This clonotype was counted between two and nine times. The V gene is TRBV5-6, the J gene TRBJ2-7; D may match TRBD1 or TRBD2 (6 bases each). Trimming took 2 bases from V and 7 from J, leaving 19 bases between them. This CDR3 comprises 15 residues. Germline-derived CDR1 and CDR2 are SGHDT and YYEEEE. The CDR3 loop is CASSLGGTALSEQYF. The CDR3 DNA reads TGTGCCAGCAGCTTAGGGGGGACCGCTTTAAGTGAGCAGTACTTC. The whole variable domain, remainder taken from reference TRBV5-6 and TRBJ2-7, is DAGVTQSPTHLIKTRGQQVTLRCSPKSGHDTVSWYQQALGQGPQFIFQYYEEEERQRGNFPDRFSGHQFPNYSSELNVNALLLGDSALYLCASSLGGTALSEQYFGPGTRLTVT.

This clonotype was observed at least ten times. A junction end diverges from the germline sequence, so it may reflect a read error. V and J are TRBV12-3 or TRBV12-4 and TRBJ1-2; unclear D gene. The CDR3 is 13 residues long. The DNA for the CDR3 is TGTGCCAGCAGCTTAGACGGGAACTATGGCTACACCTTC. Residues: CASSLDGNYGYTF.

The chain recombines TRBV7-8 with TRBJ2-7; D gene unclear. CDR1 and CDR2 (germline): SGHVS, FQNEAQ. This CDR3 contains 14 residues. The V gene lost 5 bases and the J gene lost 0 bases, with 11 bases spanning the gap. The CDR3 loop is CASSIGGSSYEQYV. CDR3 DNA sequence: TGTGCCAGCAGCATCGGTGGTAGCTCCTACGAGCAGTACGTC.

A single count supports this clonotype. The CDR3 nucleotides are TGTGCCAGCAAAAGAGCGCGGGGGACCGGGGTAGATACGCAGTATTTT. Encoded protein: CASKRARGTGVDTQYF. V is TRBV6-1 and J is TRBJ2-3; 7 bases are a match to TRBD2. Trimming cost V 7 bases and J 5 bases; bases outside gene matches: 15. The germline CDR1 and CDR2 sequences are MNHNS and SASEGT. The CDR3 spans 16 residues.

The genes are TRBV25-1 and TRBJ1-1; D is unclear. Germline V lookup: CDR1 MGHDK, CDR2 SYGVNS. V was pared by 3 bases and J by 0 bases, with 17 bases between. The CDR3 has 17 amino acids. The CDR3 nucleotides read TGTGCCAGCAGTGAGGATCGGGCGGCGGGGATGAACACTGAAGCTTTCTTT. This gives the protein CASSEDRAAGMNTEAFF.

This chain links TRBV7-2 with TRBJ2-6; tentatively, D is TRBD1 (7 bases). Trimming left V 6 bases short and J 3 bases short, with 18 bases between. This CDR3 has 17 amino acids. The germline V gene has CDR1 SGHTA and CDR2 FQGNSA. CDR3 DNA: TGTGCCAGCAGACGGACAGGACGGGAGCTTGGGGCCAACGTCCTGACTTTC. Its translation: CASRRTGRELGANVLTF.